Below, 24 T cell receptor beta chains from the same sample are listed, as sequenced in a study of blood T cell repertoires in COVID-19. Clones were read by immunoSEQ multiplex PCR, and TCRdb kept only the in-frame ones, dropping some. Found here are about 300,000 clones, roughly 90% of them singletons; the top ten hold approximately 2.4%. The sample taken for sequencing was peripheral blood. These TCRs come from a man aged 18 to 35 with active or convalescent COVID-19.

V and J are TRBV4-1 and TRBJ2-4; no clear D gene. This CDR3 is 15 amino acids long. The ends were cut back, 0 bases at V and 0 bases at J, with 6 bases in the middle. Germline CDR1 MGHRA, CDR2 YSYEKL. CDR3 DNA: TGCGCCAGCAGCCAAGATTGGAGAGCCAAAAACATTCAGTACTTC. It codes for CASSQDWRAKNIQYF.

A single count supports this clone. The V gene is TRBV18, the J gene TRBJ2-7; 10 bases line up with TRBD1. The CDR3 has 16 amino acids. V was pared by 0 bases and J by 3 bases, with 5 bases of the junction left unmatched. Germline-derived CDR1 and CDR2 are KGHSH and LQKENI. CDR3 protein: CASSPPLGTGVYEQYF. The CDR3 DNA follows: TGTGCCAGCTCACCACCGTTGGGGACAGGGGTCTACGAGCAGTACTTC.

The chain joins TRBV6-5 to TRBJ1-2, with 8 bases aligning to TRBD1. CDR1 is MNHEY and CDR2 is SVGAGI in the germline V gene. The CDR3 covers 13 residues. V shed 2 bases and J 9 bases; nucleotides not matched to a gene: 5. CDR3 amino acids: CASSYLRQGSYTF. CDR3 nucleotide sequence: TGTGCCAGCAGTTACCTCAGACAGGGGAGCTACACCTTC.

This rearrangement joins TRBV19 to TRBJ2-6, with D perhaps TRBD1 (6 bases). CDR1 is LNHDA and CDR2 is SQIVND in the germline V gene (reference sequence). The CDR3 runs to 15 residues. V lost 6 bases to trimming and J lost 0 bases, with 9 bases between them. The DNA for the CDR3 is TGTGCCAGTAGCCCAGGGGTCTCTGGGGCCAACGTCCTGACTTTC. This gives the protein CASSPGVSGANVLTF.

The chain links TRBV27 to TRBJ2-3; 7 positions match TRBD1. Germline V gives CDR1 MNHEY, CDR2 SMNVEV (reference sequence). The CDR3 contains 13 residues. V lost 10 bases to trimming and J lost 4 bases; unmatched junction nucleotides: 8. The CDR3 DNA follows: TGTGCCACCAAGACAGGGAACGCAGATACGCAGTATTTT. As protein: CATKTGNADTQYF.

This clone has only one observation. CDR3 loop: CATSRQGLRNTIYF. The DNA of the CDR3 is TGTGCCACCAGCAGACAGGGGTTAAGAAACACCATATATTTT. The chain is built from TRBV15 and TRBJ1-3; TRBD1 might be the D (6 bases). Germline V lookup: CDR1 LNHNV, CDR2 YYDKDF (reference sequence). Trimming cost V 2 bases and J 5 bases, with 10 bases left between them. The CDR3 contains 14 residues.

V and J are TRBV9 and TRBJ1-2; 9 bases map to TRBD1. This CDR3 has 15 amino acids. Germline CDR1 reads SGDLS; CDR2 reads YYNGEE. The junction had 4 bases not matched to a gene; V was cut back by 0 bases and J by 4 bases. The CDR3 DNA reads TGTGCCAGCAGCGTAGGGGACAGGGAGGCCTATGGCTACACCTTC. Its protein product is CASSVGDREAYGYTF.

The rearrangement joins TRBV15 to TRBJ1-4; D is unresolved. Germline lookup yields CDR1 LNHNV and CDR2 YYDKDF (reference sequence). CDR3 size: 14 residues. The V end lost 2 bases, the J end lost 3 bases, and 7 bases lay between the germline ends. CDR3 bases: TGTGCCACCAGCAGAATGGGAGCTAATGAAAAACTGTTTTTT. This gives the protein CATSRMGANEKLFF.

The chain couples TRBV5-6 to TRBJ1-2; possible D gene TRBD1, 6 bases. V gave up 0 bases and J gave up 4 bases, with 13 bases separating them. Germline CDR1 SGHDT, CDR2 YYEEEE. CDR3 size: 15 residues. The CDR3 spells CASSLAHRTVYGYTF. CDR3 sequence (DNA): TGTGCCAGCAGCTTGGCCCATAGGACAGTCTATGGCTACACCTTC.

The CDR3 protein is CASSLGASDYEQFF. In DNA, the CDR3 is TGTGCCAGCAGTTTGGGTGCTAGCGATTATGAGCAGTTCTTC. The chain couples TRBV27 to TRBJ2-1; possible D gene TRBD2, 6 bases. The CDR3 loop spans 14 amino acids. V gave up 3 bases and J gave up 8 bases, with 14 bases separating them. The germline V gene has CDR1 MNHEY and CDR2 SMNVEV (reference sequence).

V is TRBV12-3 or TRBV12-4 and J is TRBJ2-7, with D unresolved. Trimming shortened V by 6 bases and J by 4 bases, and 13 bases separated the two germline ends. This CDR3 spans 13 amino acids. CDR3 in DNA: TGTGCCAGCAGAGGAAATGAGGTGTACGAGCAGTACTTC. This sequence encodes CASRGNEVYEQYF.

This clone occurred once. The rearrangement joins TRBV19 to TRBJ1-1, with 9 bases matching TRBD1. V lost 4 bases, J lost 3 bases, and 3 bases stayed unmatched. This CDR3 comprises 14 residues. Germline V lookup: CDR1 LNHDA, CDR2 SQIVND (reference sequence). As DNA, the CDR3 is TGTGCCAGTAGTACCCGACAGGGGGACACTGAAGCTTTCTTT. Translation gives CASSTRQGDTEAFF.

The rearrangement uses TRBV13 and TRBJ2-7, with no clear D. Germline V gives CDR1 PRHDT, CDR2 FYEKMQ (reference sequence). Trimming cost V 3 bases and J 0 bases, with 18 bases left between them. This CDR3 is built from 17 residues. The DNA of the CDR3 is TGTGCCAGCAGCTTCTCCTCCGACCCTAGGAGCTCCTACGAGCAGTACTTC. Its protein product is CASSFSSDPRSSYEQYF.

This clone was found a few times. This chain joins TRBV3-1 (or the pseudogene TRBV3-2) and TRBJ2-1; 11 bases agree with TRBD2. CDR1 is LGHDT and CDR2 is YNNKEL in the germline V gene (reference sequence). The V and J ends lost 4 bases and 8 bases, in that order; junction bases with no gene match: 10. CDR3 length equals 16 residues. In DNA form, the CDR3 reads TGTGCCAGCAGCCCGTCTCGACTAGCGGGGATTTATGAGCAGTTCTTC. Its protein product is CASSPSRLAGIYEQFF.

The V and J genes are TRBV9 and TRBJ2-1; TRBD2 matches at 10 bases. This CDR3 has 17 residues. After removal of 2 bases from V and 4 bases from J, the junction contained 9 bases not matched to a gene. Per the germline V gene, CDR1 is SGDLS and CDR2 is YYNGEE. This CDR3 is CASSVRSGGAEYNEQFF. The CDR3 DNA reads TGTGCCAGCAGCGTTCGAAGCGGGGGGGCAGAGTACAATGAGCAGTTCTTC.

This clone was counted a few times. The V gene is TRBV5-1, the J gene TRBJ1-2; a weak D match, TRBD1 (6 bases). The CDR3 has 15 amino acids. With 7 bases removed from V and 4 bases from J, the gap between germline ends came to 20 bases. The germline gives CDR1 SGHRS, CDR2 YFSETQ. CDR3 nucleotides: TGCGCCAGCGGGGGTGTTGGGGGCTACGGCTATGGCTACACCTTC. Translating it yields CASGGVGGYGYGYTF. The variable domain in full, with the rest retrieved from reference TRBV5-1 and TRBJ1-2, is KAGVTQTPRYLIKTRGQQVTLSCSPISGHRSVSWYQQTPGQGLQFLFEYFSETQRNKGNFPGRFSGRQFSNSRSEMNVSTLELGDSALYLCASGGVGGYGYGYTFGSGTRLTVV.

CDR3 amino acids: CASAKGDRGSPLHF. DNA for the CDR3: TGTGCCAGCGCTAAGGGGGACAGGGGTTCACCCCTCCACTTT. The chain links TRBV11-2 to TRBJ1-6; 10 bases are a match to TRBD1. J gave up 9 bases and V 8 bases, and 7 bases lay outside the gene matches. Germline CDR1 SGHAT, CDR2 FQNNGV. The CDR3 extends over 14 amino acids.

This clone occurred once. The chain is built from TRBV6-7 and TRBJ2-2, with D unresolved. Being an ORF, TRBV6-7 has a function that is uncertain. Between the trimmed V and J ends, which lost 4 bases and 6 bases, there was a span of 15 bases. CDR3 length: 15 residues. The CDR3 DNA follows: TGTGCCAGCAGTTCCCCGGGTCTTACTCCCGGGGAGCTGTTTTTT. Its translation: CASSSPGLTPGELFF.

Only one count was recorded for this clone. CDR3 in amino acids: CASSSGTSGKNEQFF. CDR3 DNA sequence: TGTGCCAGCAGTTCCGGGACTAGCGGGAAAAATGAGCAGTTCTTC. This chain connects TRBV27 to TRBJ2-1; 13 nucleotides line up with TRBD2. Germline CDR1 MNHEY, CDR2 SMNVEV (reference sequence). Trimming removed 4 bases from V and 7 bases from J; junction bases left unmatched: 4. This CDR3 comprises 15 residues.

The rearrangement joins TRBV19 to TRBJ2-7; D unresolved. The CDR3 is 14 residues long. CDR1 and CDR2 from the germline V gene are LNHDA and SQIVND (reference sequence). V was pared by 1 base and J by 5 bases, with 12 bases between. The CDR3 spells CASSIGGALDEQYF. CDR3 coding DNA: TGTGCCAGTAGTATAGGCGGCGCGCTCGACGAGCAGTACTTC.

J is TRBJ2-1 and V is TRBV7-2; 14 nucleotides agree with TRBD2. CDR1 SGHTA and CDR2 FQGNSA come from the germline V gene. Unmatched junction bases numbered 7, after V lost 6 bases and J lost 6 bases. This CDR3 region has 16 residues. CDR3 DNA sequence: TGTGCCAGCAGACGTCTGACTAGCGGGAGGGCCAATGAGCAGTTCTTC. Translation: CASRRLTSGRANEQFF.

The rearrangement joins TRBV9 to TRBJ2-7; TRBD1 agrees at 7 bases. The J segment lost 3 bases and the V segment lost 3 bases, leaving 6 bases of the junction unmatched. Germline CDR1 is SGDLS and CDR2 is YYNGEE. CDR3 length: 14 residues. CDR3 residues: CASSGGTAFYEQYF. In DNA, the CDR3 is TGTGCCAGCAGCGGAGGGACAGCTTTCTACGAGCAGTACTTC.

V is TRBV11-2 and J is TRBJ1-4; D gene unclear. The germline CDR1 and CDR2 sequences are SGHAT and FQNNGV. The CDR3 consists of 14 residues. V was cut by 2 bases and J by 10 bases, with 14 bases left in between. CDR3 sequence reads: CASSLLSGSGKLFF. The DNA for the CDR3 is TGTGCCAGCAGCTTACTTTCTGGTTCGGGAAAACTGTTTTTT.

This clone was seen only once. The chain uses TRBV11-3 and TRBJ2-1, with TRBD2 as a possible D gene (5 bases). Trimming took off 5 bases at V and 8 bases at J, with 13 bases between the two ends. The CDR3 consists of 13 residues. CDR1 and CDR2 from the germline V gene are SGHNT and YENEEA. DNA for the CDR3: TGTGCCAGCAGCCCCCGGACTCGCGATGAGCAGTTCTTC. This codes for CASSPRTRDEQFF.